Described below is a single TCR beta chain sequence and its context. This clonotype was seen ten or more times. Its specific antigen is unknown. There are no base qualities to consult, and no much larger clone falls within one base. Libraries were prepared through RACE. The sequencing machine was a NextSeq 500. During library preparation, unique molecular identifiers were attached to individual cDNA molecules so that TCRs could be counted quantitatively and reproducibly. For every blood RNA sample, sequencing covered both the TCR alpha and TCR beta chains. In the authors' own workflow: A median of approximately 100,000 TCRs per sample was observed, with a range of roughly 20,000 to 750,000. V, J and CDR3 annotation of the TCR reads was performed with the Decombinator software suite. To make PS versus PT1 abundance plots, every sample was subsampled to the same number of TCRs (28,000). TCRs were defined as expanded if absent before sensitization and observed at least eight times at the 2-week time point. Using fastp at Q25 and MiXCR, TCRdb reprocessed the public reads and kept productive beta chains. Every CDR3 protein is listed once, alongside the most common genes and DNA of its rows. What appears here as the V and J calls and clone size reflects TCRdb's work, not the paper's. For this sample the table gives around 80,000 distinct CDR3 sequences, of which around 7% were detected only once. The ten most abundant clones make up about 1.5% of the sample.

The intended sense of this specimen's time point label: patch test 2, 6 weeks after DPC sensitization. The sample's treatment or condition label, decoded: therapeutic diphenylcyclopropenone sensitization with weekly scalp DPC. At every patch-test visit, the blood draw took place before the patch test was put on. Patients were considered eligible if aged 18 to 70, diagnosed with alopecia and deemed suitable for DPC therapy, and patients were excluded if pregnant. Unfractionated whole blood was collected in Tempus Blood RNA tubes, and total RNA was extracted from that blood. This entry belongs to a study of human T cells and chemical hapten exposure (dated by TCRdb to the early 2020s). Context from the whole study: For sensitization, 2% DPC in acetone was applied to a 2 cm by 2 cm area of upper inner arm skin. Weekly therapeutic DPC doses were additionally applied to the scalp of patients throughout the approximately 24-week study period. Patch tests used Finn chambers with 0.01% DPC on the upper back, scored after 6 days by International Contact Dermatitis Research Group standards. The patient cohort, mostly female, included alopecia areata with under or over 50% scalp involvement, alopecia totalis and alopecia universalis. Libraries were pooled for sequencing, and variation in per-sample TCR yields was attributed mainly to small differences in library volumes within the pool. Peripheral blood TCR repertoire changes were tracked in vivo in alopecia patients during primary and secondary sensitization to the hapten diphenylcyclopropenone (DPC). Blood samples were taken from patients before sensitization (week 0) and then at 2, 6 and about 24 weeks after DPC sensitization. For TCR sequencing, blood came from 25 to 35 alopecia patients at anywhere from one to four time points (pre-sensitization, 2, 6 and 24 weeks).

General study outcomes and caveats: Because all patients had alopecia, a presumed autoimmune disease, the immune response of the patients might differ from that of healthy individuals. DPC sensitization did not change the number of TCRs with a frequency above 1 in 1000, and there was no evidence of changes in global repertoire structure. Significantly more large CDR3 similarity clusters were formed by expanded TCRs than by pre-sensitization or healthy control sets, consistent with antigen-driven responses. Patch test score was positively correlated with the number of PT1 expanded TCRs, with significance at thresholds 8, 16 and 32 but not at 4. Repeated subsampling changed both the strength of the expansion versus patch-test correlation and the threshold at which that correlation became significant.

From cysteine to phenylalanine, the CDR3 is 15 amino acids long. Only the CDR3 part of the read is kept: 45 bases, read in frame from the first base. CDR1 and CDR2 were assigned from the germline V gene as MGHDK and SYGVNS. The V and J ends are trimmed by 6 bases and 3 bases, leaving 17 bases between them. This clonotype was obtained from a woman aged 25 to 39 with alopecia areata. Some clones in this sample may be carry-over from other donors' samples. Sequencing used whole blood, obtained in connection with sensitization to the hapten diphenylcyclopropenone (DPC). The chain was built from TRBV25-1 and TRBJ1-1, with TRBD1 as a weak D call on 6 bases. CDR3 region: CASSPLDSKYTEAFF. Read as DNA, the sequence is TGTGCCAGCAGCCCGCTGGACAGTAAATACACTGAAGCTTTCTTT.